The 15 T cell receptor beta chains reported below all come from one sample, sequenced in a study of blood T cell repertoires in COVID-19. Profiled with immunoSEQ multiplex PCR; TCRdb holds only in-frame clones, not every one. There are around 170,000 clones in the sample; around 80% occur only once, and about 15% lies in the top ten. The sequenced material came from peripheral blood. The receptors here all came from a man under 40 with active or convalescent COVID-19.

This chain joins TRBV28 and TRBJ1-6, with 8 bases fitting TRBD1. The junction had 13 bases not matched to a gene; V was cut back by 8 bases and J by 7 bases. Germline CDR1 and CDR2: MDHEN and SYDVKM. CDR3 size: 16 residues. CDR3 region: CASFPSGDRGNSPLHF. In DNA, the CDR3 is TGTGCCAGCTTCCCCTCCGGTGACAGGGGCAATTCACCCCTCCACTTT.

This clone was recorded once. The chain links TRBV28 to TRBJ1-1, with TRBD1 matching over 7 bases. The CDR3 loop spans 14 amino acids. The J segment lost 14 bases and the V segment lost 4 bases, leaving 16 bases of the junction unmatched. Germline assignment: CDR1 MDHEN and CDR2 SYDVKM. CDR3 amino acids: CASSSKSFWTGGFF. CDR3 bases: TGTGCCAGCAGTTCCAAGTCGTTTTGGACAGGTGGGTTCTTT.

This rearrangement joins TRBV18 to TRBJ2-5, with a possible D match to TRBD1 (6 bases). Germline loops: CDR1 KGHSH, CDR2 LQKENI. The CDR3 loop spans 15 amino acids. The V end was cut by 3 bases, the J end by 5 bases, with 16 bases between. CDR3 sequence: CASSPGQQGVETQYF. As DNA, the CDR3 is TGTGCCAGCTCACCGGGACAACAGGGAGTGGAGACCCAGTACTTC.

This chain joins TRBV7-9 and TRBJ1-5; D is ambiguous. V was cut by 6 bases and J by 11 bases, with 17 bases left in between. The CDR3 is 13 residues long. Per the germline V gene, CDR1 is SEHNR and CDR2 is FQNEAQ (reference sequence). CDR3 loop: CASRARPEPTQHF. Here the CDR3 DNA reads TGTGCCAGCAGGGCCCGCCCGGAGCCGACCCAGCATTTT.

The rearrangement links TRBV6-1 to TRBJ2-7, with D maybe TRBD2 (5 bases). Germline V gene sequence: CDR1 MNHNS, CDR2 SASEGT. CDR3 length: 14 residues. With 1 base removed from V and 0 bases from J, the gap between germline ends came to 7 bases. The CDR3 nucleotides read TGTGCCAGCAGTGAAGGTAGCGACTCCTACGAGCAGTACTTC. It specifies CASSEGSDSYEQYF.

This clone was found a few times. This rearrangement joins TRBV27 to TRBJ1-6; 7 nucleotides agree with TRBD1. Trimming removed 9 bases from V and 0 bases from J; junction bases left unmatched: 23. Per the germline V gene, CDR1 is MNHEY and CDR2 is SMNVEV (reference sequence). This CDR3 is built from 21 residues. CDR3 sequence: CASNSISGQWKTSSYNSPLHF. In DNA, the CDR3 is TGTGCCAGTAACTCCATATCGGGACAGTGGAAGACGAGCTCCTATAATTCACCCCTCCACTTT.

J is TRBJ1-2 and V is TRBV5-6; 12 bases map to TRBD1. The CDR3 has 15 amino acids. V shed 5 bases and J 6 bases; nucleotides not matched to a gene: 8. Germline values: CDR1 SGHDT, CDR2 YYEEEE. The CDR3 sequence: CASRPGTGGYNGYTF. The CDR3 region has the DNA TGTGCCAGCAGGCCCGGGACAGGGGGCTATAATGGCTACACCTTC.

The J gene is TRBJ2-7, the V gene TRBV28, with D possibly matching TRBD2 (6 bases). Trimming stripped 2 bases from V and 0 bases from J, with 11 bases between. CDR1 and CDR2 (germline): MDHEN, SYDVKM. CDR3 size: 15 residues. The CDR3 loop reads CASSLLAGSSYEQYF. DNA of the CDR3: TGTGCCAGCAGTTTACTCGCCGGGAGCTCCTACGAGCAGTACTTC.

The chain joins TRBV30 to TRBJ1-2, with D unclear. From germline, CDR1 is GTSNPN and CDR2 SVGIG (reference sequence). V shed 4 bases and J shed 5 bases, with 14 bases lying between them. The CDR3 sequence is 13 residues long. CDR3 sequence (DNA): TGTGCCTGGACGGGCCTCGGAGGGTATGGCTACACCTTC. It codes for CAWTGLGGYGYTF.

The V call is TRBV4-3, the J call TRBJ2-3; TRBD2 agrees at 14 bases. The CDR3 runs to 17 residues. With 3 bases clipped from V and 3 bases from J, the junction kept 5 bases outside the gene matches. The germline V gene has CDR1 LGHNA and CDR2 YSLEER. CDR3: CASSQGLAGVGTDTQYF. CDR3 nucleotides: TGCGCCAGCAGCCAGGGACTAGCGGGAGTTGGGACAGATACGCAGTATTTT.

The CDR3 nucleotides read TGTGCCAGCAGCCCCCGCAGGTACAATGAGCAGTTCTTC. This gives the protein CASSPRRYNEQFF. The genes are TRBV11-1 and TRBJ2-1, with D unclear. Germline-derived CDR1 and CDR2 are SGHAT and FQDESV (reference sequence). CDR3 length: 13 residues. Between the trimmed V and J ends, which lost 5 bases and 4 bases, there was a span of 9 bases.

In nucleotides, the CDR3 is TGTGCCAGCAGCTTAGCGCCTAGCGGGTTCCAAGAGACCCAGTACTTC. Its protein is CASSLAPSGFQETQYF. This sequence joins TRBV7-6 and TRBJ2-5; 8 bases match TRBD2. Looked up from germline, CDR1 is SGHVS and CDR2 is FNYEAQ. The CDR3 is 16 residues long. The V and J ends lost 0 bases and 1 base, in that order; junction bases with no gene match: 4.

This clone was found a few times. CDR3 in amino acids: CASTSAGTGVCQPQHF. CDR3 DNA sequence: TGTGCCAGCACCTCAGCCGGGACAGGGGTTTGTCAGCCCCAGCATTTT. This chain links TRBV21-1 with TRBJ1-5; TRBD1, as called in the table, went unchecked against the DNA. TRBV21-1 is designated a pseudogene. The CDR3 is 16 residues long.

This chain connects TRBV12-3 or TRBV12-4 to TRBJ1-2, with D possibly matching TRBD1 (6 bases). The CDR3 is 13 amino acids. V was cut by 0 bases and J by 8 bases, with 10 bases left in between. The CDR3 spells CASSLAGGRGYTF. The CDR3 nucleotides are TGTGCCAGCAGTTTAGCGGGGGGGCGAGGCTACACCTTC.

This rearrangement joins TRBV14 to TRBJ2-1; possible D gene TRBD2, 6 bases. The CDR3 has 15 residues. Germline CDR1 is SGHDN and CDR2 is FVKESK. Trimming pared 3 bases from V and 10 bases from J, leaving 19 bases between. The CDR3: CASSQREGPAGEQFF. The CDR3 DNA reads TGTGCCAGCAGCCAGCGAGAGGGCCCGGCGGGAGAGCAGTTCTTC.